This T cell receptor (beta chain) was found in a study of immune heterogeneity within non-small cell lung tumors. Study as a whole: The tumor set comprised a handful of squamous cell carcinomas and 10 non-squamous carcinomas (plus 1 not otherwise specified).

Whole-study results and caveats: Individual patients mostly differed in their high-frequency T-cell receptor beta clonotypes.

TCR beta CDR3 regions came from multiplex PCR with 32 forward V and 13 reverse J primers. TCRdb called the multiplex PCR reads again in MiXCR, with one record for every CDR3 protein. This sample has over 8,500 distinct CDR3 sequences, with 25% to 30% found just once. TCRs were amplified from roughly 590 ng gDNA of bulk tumor per sample. Several biopsies per primary tumor were taken during surgery, spaced as far apart as possible. Before undergoing curative surgery, patients had newly diagnosed non-small cell lung cancer that was untreated. CDR3 length: 15 residues. Trimming at V came to 5 bases and at J to 7 bases, leaving 10 bases not matched to a gene. CDR1 SEHNR and CDR2 FQNEAQ come from the germline V gene (reference sequence). This clonotype was detected a few times. Antigen specificity is unknown.

J is TRBJ2-1 and V is TRBV7-9; 8 bases match TRBD1. The clonotype comes from a man in his forties or fifties with non-small cell lung cancer. Sequencing was performed on lung tumor tissue. The CDR3 sequence is CASSPRQGSRNEQFF. The CDR3 coding sequence is TGTGCCAGCAGCCCCAGACAGGGGAGTAGGAATGAGCAGTTCTTC.